Reported below is one TCR beta chain. The data were taken from a study of blood T cell repertoires in COVID-19. Whole-study context: Italy, Spain and the United States were the sources of the convalescent and acute COVID-19 samples. From T cells, B-cell-depleted T cells, or PBMCs came the material, which was cDNA or gDNA.

CDR1 is MGHRA and CDR2 is YSYEKL in the germline V gene. The ends were cut back, 1 base at V and 2 bases at J, with 11 bases in the middle. The CDR3 is made up of 15 amino acids. As processed by the authors: Amplified reference gene primers provided the basis for estimating nucleated cell counts. Profiled with immunoSEQ multiplex PCR; TCRdb holds only in-frame clones, not every one. The D gene and trimming were derived from the DNA, and the V and J assignments and clone size from that table. The sample has about 140,000 clones, approximately 81% seen once. The TCR was taken from a human donor in a cohort sampled during active COVID-19. Sequenced sample: peripheral blood. The V gene is TRBV4-1, the J gene TRBJ1-2; no clear D gene. CDR3 sequence: CASSQARRKNYGYTF. As DNA, the CDR3 is TGCGCCAGCAGCCAAGCTAGGCGGAAGAACTATGGCTACACCTTC.